The rows below give T cell receptor beta chains drawn from one sample of a study of shared clonotypes between healthy human individuals. Using immunoSEQ multiplex PCR, the repertoire was profiled, and TCRdb retains in-frame clones only, with some absent. The table has some 900,000 clones, 76% seen once. Sequenced material: memory CD4+ T cells sorted from blood. The source is a young man in good health. Both conserved end residues are part of each CDR3. D genes are given only for firm matches. Rows give clone size only sometimes, using once, few, many, or a class for an expanded clone.

V gene,clone size,D gene,J gene,CDR3 DNA,CDR3 protein
TRBV27,many,-,TRBJ2-7,TGTGCCAGCAGTTACGGACAGGGAGGGTACGAGCAGTACTTC,CASSYGQGGYEQYF
TRBV30,-,-,TRBJ1-6,TGTGCCTGGAGTGTTCATTCACCCCTCCACTTT,CAWSVHSPLHF
TRBV2,-,TRBD2,TRBJ2-1,TGTGCCAGCAGTTTGACTAGCGGGGCCCGCGGGGAGCAGTTCTTC,CASSLTSGARGEQFF
TRBV10-3,-,-,TRBJ2-1,TGTGCCACCCAATATAGCTACAATGAGCAGTTCTTC,CATQYSYNEQFF
TRBV27,-,-,TRBJ1-1,TGTGCCAGCAGTTTCGATTTCCTCCGGGGGACTGAAGCTTTCTTT,CASSFDFLRGTEAFF
TRBV5-4,-,TRBD1,TRBJ2-5,TGTGCCAGCAGCAAGGACAGGCAAGAGACCCAGTACTTC,CASSKDRQETQYF
TRBV5-1,-,-,TRBJ2-3,TGCGCCAGCAGCTTGGCCCCCCCCCAGGCAGATACGCAGTATTTT,CASSLAPPQADTQYF
TRBV20-1,many,-,TRBJ2-1,TGCAGTGCTAACGGGTACAATGAGCAGTTCTTC,CSANGYNEQFF
TRBV9,-,-,TRBJ1-3,TGTGCCAGCAGCGCGGGACTCTCTGGAAACACCATATATTTT,CASSAGLSGNTIYF
TRBV13,-,TRBD2,TRBJ2-1,TGTGCCAGCAGCTTTTTTTCTAGGCTAGCGGGAGGGCCTGATGAGCAGTTCTTC,CASSFFSRLAGGPDEQFF
TRBV27,-,TRBD1,TRBJ1-5,TGTGCCAGCCGAAAACTGGGACAGGGGGGCAATCAGCCCCAGCATTTT,CASRKLGQGGNQPQHF
TRBV11-2,-,TRBD2,TRBJ2-7,TGTGCCAGCAGTTCTGGACTAGCCGCCGAGCAGTACTTC,CASSSGLAAEQYF
TRBV4-1,few,TRBD1,TRBJ1-2,TGCGCCAGCAGCCTTAGCCCTGACAGGGGGCTAGGCTACACCTTC,CASSLSPDRGLGYTF
TRBV7-2,-,-,TRBJ1-2,TGTGCCAGCAGCTCCCGGGGGGAATACTATGGCTACACCTTC,CASSSRGEYYGYTF
TRBV6-5,-,-,TRBJ2-1,TGTGCCAGCAAAACAGGGCTCGGGATTGGGAATGAGCAGTTCTTC,CASKTGLGIGNEQFF
TRBV19,few,-,TRBJ1-6,TGTGCCACGGGGGAGGGCACAAATAATTCACCCCTCCACTTT,CATGEGTNNSPLHF